This T cell receptor beta chain was sequenced during a study of Ad26.COV2.S vaccination and SARS-CoV-2 variants. The assay was immunoSEQ multiplex PCR, and TCRdb's table has in-frame clones only and misses some. The sample contains 450,000 to 550,000 clones, 89% of which appear only once. CDR3 length: 15 residues. Germline lookup yields CDR1 PRHDT and CDR2 FYEKMQ (reference sequence). Trimming took off 5 bases at V and 4 bases at J, with 15 bases between the two ends. Treatment described: 19 received Ad26.COV2.S at low or high dose, single or two shots; roughly five received placebo; per-sample allocation not given. The investigators took samples on day 63 after the first vaccine or placebo injection. On this clone itself: Antigen specificity is unknown.

The study, taken as a whole, reports: Measurement of non-spike TCR breadth gave similar results in vaccine and placebo recipients.

The V and J genes are TRBV13 and TRBJ2-1; no clear D gene. The sequence came from a person between 18 and 65 years old who received the Ad26.COV2.S COVID-19 vaccine or a placebo. This specimen consisted of peripheral blood, obtained in a trial of Ad26.COV2.S vaccine versus placebo. CDR3 in amino acids: CASSPRTPPYNEQFF. CDR3 sequence (DNA): TGTGCCAGCAGCCCCCGGACCCCCCCGTACAATGAGCAGTTCTTC.